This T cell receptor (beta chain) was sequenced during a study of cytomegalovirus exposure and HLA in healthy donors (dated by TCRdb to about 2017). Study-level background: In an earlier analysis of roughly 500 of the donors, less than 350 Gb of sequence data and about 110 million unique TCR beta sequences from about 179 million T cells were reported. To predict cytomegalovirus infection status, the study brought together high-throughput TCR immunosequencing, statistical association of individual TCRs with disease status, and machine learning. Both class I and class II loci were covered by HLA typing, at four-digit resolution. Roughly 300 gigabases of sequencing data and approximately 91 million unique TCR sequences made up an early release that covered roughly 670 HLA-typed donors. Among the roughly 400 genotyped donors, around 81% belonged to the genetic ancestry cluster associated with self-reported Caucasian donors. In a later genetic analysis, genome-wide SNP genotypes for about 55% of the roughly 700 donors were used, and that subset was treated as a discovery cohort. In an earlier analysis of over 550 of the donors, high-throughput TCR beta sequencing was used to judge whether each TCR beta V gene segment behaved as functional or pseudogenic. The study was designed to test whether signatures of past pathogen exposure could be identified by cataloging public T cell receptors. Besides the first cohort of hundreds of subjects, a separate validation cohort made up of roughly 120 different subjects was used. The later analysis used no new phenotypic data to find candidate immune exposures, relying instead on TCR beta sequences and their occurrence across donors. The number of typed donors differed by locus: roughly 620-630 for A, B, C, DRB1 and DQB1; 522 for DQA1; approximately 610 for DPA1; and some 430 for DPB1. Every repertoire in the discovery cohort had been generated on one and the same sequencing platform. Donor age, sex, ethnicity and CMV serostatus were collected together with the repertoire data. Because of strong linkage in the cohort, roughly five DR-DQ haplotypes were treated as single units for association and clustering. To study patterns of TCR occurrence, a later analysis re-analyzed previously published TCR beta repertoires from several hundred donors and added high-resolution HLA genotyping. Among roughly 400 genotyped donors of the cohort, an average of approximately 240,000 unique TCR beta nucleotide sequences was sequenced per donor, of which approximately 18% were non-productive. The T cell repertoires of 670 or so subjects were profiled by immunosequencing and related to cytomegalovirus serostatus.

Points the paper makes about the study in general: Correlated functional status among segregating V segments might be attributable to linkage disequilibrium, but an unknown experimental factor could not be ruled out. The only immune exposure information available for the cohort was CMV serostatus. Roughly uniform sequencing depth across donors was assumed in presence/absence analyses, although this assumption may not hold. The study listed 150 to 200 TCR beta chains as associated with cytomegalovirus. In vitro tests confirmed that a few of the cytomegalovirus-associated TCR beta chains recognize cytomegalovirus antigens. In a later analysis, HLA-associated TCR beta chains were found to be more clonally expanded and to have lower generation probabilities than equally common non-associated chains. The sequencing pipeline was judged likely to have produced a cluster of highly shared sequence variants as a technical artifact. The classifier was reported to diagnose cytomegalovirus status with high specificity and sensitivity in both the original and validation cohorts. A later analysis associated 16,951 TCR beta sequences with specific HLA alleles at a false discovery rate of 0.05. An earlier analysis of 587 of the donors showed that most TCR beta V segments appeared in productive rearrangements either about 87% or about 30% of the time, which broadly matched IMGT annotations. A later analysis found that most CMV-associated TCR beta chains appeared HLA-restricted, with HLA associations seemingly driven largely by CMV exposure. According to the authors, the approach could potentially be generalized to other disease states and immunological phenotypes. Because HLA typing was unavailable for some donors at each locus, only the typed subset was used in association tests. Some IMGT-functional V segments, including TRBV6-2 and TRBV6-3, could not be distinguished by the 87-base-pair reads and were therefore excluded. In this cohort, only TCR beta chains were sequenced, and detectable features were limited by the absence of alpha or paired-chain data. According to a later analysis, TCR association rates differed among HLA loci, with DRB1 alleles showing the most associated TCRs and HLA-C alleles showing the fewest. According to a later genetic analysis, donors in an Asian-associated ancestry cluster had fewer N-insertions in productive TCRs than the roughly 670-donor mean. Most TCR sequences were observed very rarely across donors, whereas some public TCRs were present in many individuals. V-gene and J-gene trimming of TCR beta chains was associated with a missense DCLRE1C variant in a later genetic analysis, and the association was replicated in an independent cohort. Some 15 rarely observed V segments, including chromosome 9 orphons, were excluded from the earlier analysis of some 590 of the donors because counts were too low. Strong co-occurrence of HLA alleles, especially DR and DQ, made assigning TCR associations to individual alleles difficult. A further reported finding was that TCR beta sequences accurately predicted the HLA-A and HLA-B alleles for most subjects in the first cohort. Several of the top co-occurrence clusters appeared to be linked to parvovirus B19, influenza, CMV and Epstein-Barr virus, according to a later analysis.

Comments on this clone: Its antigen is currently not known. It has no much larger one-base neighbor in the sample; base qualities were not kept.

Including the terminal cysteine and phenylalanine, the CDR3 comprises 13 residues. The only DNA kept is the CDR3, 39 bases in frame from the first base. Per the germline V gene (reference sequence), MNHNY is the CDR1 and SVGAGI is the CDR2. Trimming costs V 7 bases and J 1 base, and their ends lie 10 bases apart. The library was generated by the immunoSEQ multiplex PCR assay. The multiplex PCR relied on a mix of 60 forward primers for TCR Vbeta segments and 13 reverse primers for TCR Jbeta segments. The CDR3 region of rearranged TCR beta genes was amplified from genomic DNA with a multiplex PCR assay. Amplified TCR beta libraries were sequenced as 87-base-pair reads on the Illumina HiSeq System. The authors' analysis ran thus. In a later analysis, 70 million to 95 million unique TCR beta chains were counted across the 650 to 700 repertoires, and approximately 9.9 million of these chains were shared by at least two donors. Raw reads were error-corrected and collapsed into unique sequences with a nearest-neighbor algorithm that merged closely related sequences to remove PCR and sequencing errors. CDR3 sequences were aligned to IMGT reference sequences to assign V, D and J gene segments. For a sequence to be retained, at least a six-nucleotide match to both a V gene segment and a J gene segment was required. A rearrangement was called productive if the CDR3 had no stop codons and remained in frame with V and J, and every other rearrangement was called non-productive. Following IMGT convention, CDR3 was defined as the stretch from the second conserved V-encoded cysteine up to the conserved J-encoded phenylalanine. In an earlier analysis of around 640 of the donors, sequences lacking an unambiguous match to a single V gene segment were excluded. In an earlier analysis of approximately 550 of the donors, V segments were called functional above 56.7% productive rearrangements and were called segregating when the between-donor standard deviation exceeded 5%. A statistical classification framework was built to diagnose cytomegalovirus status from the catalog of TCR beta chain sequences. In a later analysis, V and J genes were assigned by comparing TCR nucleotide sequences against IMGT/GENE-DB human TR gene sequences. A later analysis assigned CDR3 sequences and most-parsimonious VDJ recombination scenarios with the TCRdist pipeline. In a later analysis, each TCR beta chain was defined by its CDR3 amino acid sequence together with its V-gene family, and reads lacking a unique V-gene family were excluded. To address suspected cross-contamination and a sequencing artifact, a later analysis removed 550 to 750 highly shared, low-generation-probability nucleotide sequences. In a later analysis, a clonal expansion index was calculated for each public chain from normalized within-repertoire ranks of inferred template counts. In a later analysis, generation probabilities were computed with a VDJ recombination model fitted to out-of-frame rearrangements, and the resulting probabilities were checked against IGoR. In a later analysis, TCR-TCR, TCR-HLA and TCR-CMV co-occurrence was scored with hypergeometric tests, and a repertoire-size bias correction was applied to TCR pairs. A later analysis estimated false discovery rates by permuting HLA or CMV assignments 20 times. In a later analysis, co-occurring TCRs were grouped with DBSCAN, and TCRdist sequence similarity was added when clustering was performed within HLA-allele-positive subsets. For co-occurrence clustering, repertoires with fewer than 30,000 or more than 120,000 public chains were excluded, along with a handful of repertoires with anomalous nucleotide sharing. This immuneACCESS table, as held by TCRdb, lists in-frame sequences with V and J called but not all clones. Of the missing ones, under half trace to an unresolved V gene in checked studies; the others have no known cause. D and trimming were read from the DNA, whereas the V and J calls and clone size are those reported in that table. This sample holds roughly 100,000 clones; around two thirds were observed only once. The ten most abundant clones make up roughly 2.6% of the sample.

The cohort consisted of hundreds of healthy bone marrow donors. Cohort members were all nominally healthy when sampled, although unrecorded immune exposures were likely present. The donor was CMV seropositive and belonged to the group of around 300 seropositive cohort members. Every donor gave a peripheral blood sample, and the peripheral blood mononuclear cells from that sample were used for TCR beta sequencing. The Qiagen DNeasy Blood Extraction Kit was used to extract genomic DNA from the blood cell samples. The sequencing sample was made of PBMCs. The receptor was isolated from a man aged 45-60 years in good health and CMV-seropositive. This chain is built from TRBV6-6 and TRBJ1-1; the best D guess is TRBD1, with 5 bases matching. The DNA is TGTGCCAGCACCGACAGATCGAACACTGAAGCTTTCTTT. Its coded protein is CASTDRSNTEAFF.